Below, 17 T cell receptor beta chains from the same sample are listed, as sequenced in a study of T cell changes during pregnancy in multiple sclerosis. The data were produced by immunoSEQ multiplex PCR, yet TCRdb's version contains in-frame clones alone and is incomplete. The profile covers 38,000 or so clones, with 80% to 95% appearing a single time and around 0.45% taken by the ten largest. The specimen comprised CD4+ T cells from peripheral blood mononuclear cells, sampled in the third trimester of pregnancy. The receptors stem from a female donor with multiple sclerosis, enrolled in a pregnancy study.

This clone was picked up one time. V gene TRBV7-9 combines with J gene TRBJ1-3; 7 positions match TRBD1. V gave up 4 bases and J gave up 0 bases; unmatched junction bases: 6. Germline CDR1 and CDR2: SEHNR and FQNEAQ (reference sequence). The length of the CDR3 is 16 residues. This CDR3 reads CASSSWDSFSGNTIYF. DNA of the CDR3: TGTGCCAGCAGCTCATGGGACAGTTTCTCTGGAAACACCATATATTTT.

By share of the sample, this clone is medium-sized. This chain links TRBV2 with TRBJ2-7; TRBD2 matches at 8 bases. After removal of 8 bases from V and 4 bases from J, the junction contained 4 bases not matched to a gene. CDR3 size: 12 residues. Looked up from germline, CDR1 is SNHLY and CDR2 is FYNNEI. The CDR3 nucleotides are TGTGCCAGCGGGACTAGTCGGTACGAGCAGTACTTC. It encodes CASGTSRYEQYF.

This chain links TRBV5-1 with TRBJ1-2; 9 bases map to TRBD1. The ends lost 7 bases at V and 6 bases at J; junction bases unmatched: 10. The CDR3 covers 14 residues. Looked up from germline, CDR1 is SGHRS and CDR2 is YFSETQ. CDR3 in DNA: TGCGCCAGCCGACTCCGGACAGGGGAGAATGGCTACACCTTC. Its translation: CASRLRTGENGYTF.

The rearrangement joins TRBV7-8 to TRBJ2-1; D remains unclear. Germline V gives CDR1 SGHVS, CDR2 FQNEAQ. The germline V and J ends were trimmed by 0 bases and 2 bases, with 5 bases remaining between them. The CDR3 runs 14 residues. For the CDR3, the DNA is TGTGCCAGCAGCTTAGCGCTAGCCTACAATGAGCAGTTCTTC. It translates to CASSLALAYNEQFF.

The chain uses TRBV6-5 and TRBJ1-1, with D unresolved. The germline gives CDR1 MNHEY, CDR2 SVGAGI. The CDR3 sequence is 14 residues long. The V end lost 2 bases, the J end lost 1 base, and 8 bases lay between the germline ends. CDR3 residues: CASSYHRKNTEAFF. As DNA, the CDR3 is TGTGCCAGCAGTTACCACAGAAAGAACACTGAAGCTTTCTTT.

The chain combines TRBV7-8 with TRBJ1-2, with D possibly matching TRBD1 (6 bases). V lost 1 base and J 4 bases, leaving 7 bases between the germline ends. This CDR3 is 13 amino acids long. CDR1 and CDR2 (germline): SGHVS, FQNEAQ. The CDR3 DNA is TGTGCCAGCAGCTTAGACAGGGCCTATGGCTACACCTTC. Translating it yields CASSLDRAYGYTF.

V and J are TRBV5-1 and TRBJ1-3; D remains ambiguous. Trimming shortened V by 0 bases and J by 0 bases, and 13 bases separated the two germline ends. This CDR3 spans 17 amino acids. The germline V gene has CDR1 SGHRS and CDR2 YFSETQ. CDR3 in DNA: TGCGCCAGCAGCTTGGGAGGCCACCCGAGCTCTGGAAACACCATATATTTT. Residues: CASSLGGHPSSGNTIYF.

In nucleotides, the CDR3 is TGTGCCAGCAGCTTCGGGGCAACTAATGAAAAACTGTTTTTT. Translation gives CASSFGATNEKLFF. The rearrangement links TRBV5-8 to TRBJ1-4; no definite D call. The germline V gene has CDR1 SGHTS and CDR2 YDEGEE. V lost 2 bases and J lost 0, with 5 bases in between. The CDR3 is made up of 14 amino acids. The complete variable domain, with remaining parts taken from reference TRBV5-8 and TRBJ1-4, reads EAGVTQSPTHLIKTRGQQATLRCSPISGHTSVYWYQQALGLGLQFLLWYDEGEERNRGNFPPRFSGRQFPNYSSELNVNALELEDSALYLCASSFGATNEKLFFGSGTQLSVL.

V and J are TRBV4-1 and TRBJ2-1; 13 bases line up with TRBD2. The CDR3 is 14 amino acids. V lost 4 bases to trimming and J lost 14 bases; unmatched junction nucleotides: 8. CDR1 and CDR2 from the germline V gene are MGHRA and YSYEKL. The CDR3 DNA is TGCGCCAGCAGCCCTTTCGGACTAGCGGGAGTGGAGTTCTTC. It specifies CASSPFGLAGVEFF.

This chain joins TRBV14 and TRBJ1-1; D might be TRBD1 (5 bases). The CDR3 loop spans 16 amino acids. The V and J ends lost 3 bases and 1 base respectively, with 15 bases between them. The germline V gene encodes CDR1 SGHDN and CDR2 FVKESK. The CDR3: CASSQYRTGQNTEAFF. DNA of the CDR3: TGTGCCAGCAGCCAGTATCGCACCGGACAGAACACTGAAGCTTTCTTT.

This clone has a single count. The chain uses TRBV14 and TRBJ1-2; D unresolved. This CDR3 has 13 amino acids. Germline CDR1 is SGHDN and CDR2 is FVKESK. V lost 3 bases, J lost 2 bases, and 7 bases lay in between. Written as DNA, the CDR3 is TGTGCCAGCAGCCACACCAGGAACTATGGCTACACCTTC. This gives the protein CASSHTRNYGYTF.

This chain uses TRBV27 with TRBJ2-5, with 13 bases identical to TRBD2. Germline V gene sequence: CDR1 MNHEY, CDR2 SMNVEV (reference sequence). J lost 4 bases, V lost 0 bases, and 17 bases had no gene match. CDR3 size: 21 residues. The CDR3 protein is CASSLSSPGLAGAESVETQYF. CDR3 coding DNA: TGTGCCAGCAGTTTATCGTCCCCTGGACTAGCGGGAGCGGAGTCAGTAGAGACCCAGTACTTC.

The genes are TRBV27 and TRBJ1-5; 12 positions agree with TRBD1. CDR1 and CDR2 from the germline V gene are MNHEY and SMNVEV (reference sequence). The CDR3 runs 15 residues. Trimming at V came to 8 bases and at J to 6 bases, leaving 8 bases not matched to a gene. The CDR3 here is CASGTGTGGVQPQHF. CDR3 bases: TGTGCCAGCGGGACCGGGACAGGGGGCGTTCAGCCCCAGCATTTT.

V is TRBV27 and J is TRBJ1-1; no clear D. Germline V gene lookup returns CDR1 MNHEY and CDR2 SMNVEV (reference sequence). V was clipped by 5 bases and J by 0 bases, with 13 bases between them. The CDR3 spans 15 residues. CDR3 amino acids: CASSLTRFMNTEAFF. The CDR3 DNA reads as TGTGCCAGCAGTCTAACCAGGTTCATGAACACTGAAGCTTTCTTT.

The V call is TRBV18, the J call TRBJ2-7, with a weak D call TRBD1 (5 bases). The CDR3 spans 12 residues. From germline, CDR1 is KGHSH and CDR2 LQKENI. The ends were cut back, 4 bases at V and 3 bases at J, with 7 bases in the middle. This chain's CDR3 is CASSQGYYEQYF. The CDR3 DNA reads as TGTGCCAGCTCACAGGGGTACTACGAGCAGTACTTC. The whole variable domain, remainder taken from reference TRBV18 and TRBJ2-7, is NAGVMQNPRHLVRRRGQEARLRCSPMKGHSHVYWYRQLPEEGLKFMVYLQKENIIDESGMPKERFSAEFPKEGPSILRIQQVVRGDSAAYFCASSQGYYEQYFGPGTRLTVT.

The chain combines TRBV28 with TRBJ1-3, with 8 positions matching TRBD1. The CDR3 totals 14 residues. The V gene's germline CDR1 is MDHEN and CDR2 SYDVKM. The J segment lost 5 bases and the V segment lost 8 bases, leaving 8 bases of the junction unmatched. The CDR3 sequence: CASRGQGRRNTIYF. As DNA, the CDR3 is TGTGCCAGCCGTGGACAGGGTAGGCGAAACACCATATATTTT.

CDR3 in DNA: TGTGCCAGTAGTACCCCCGTCCTCGGACAGAACACTGAAGCTTTCTTT. Amino acids: CASSTPVLGQNTEAFF. The chain carries TRBV19 and TRBJ1-1, with a possible D match to TRBD1 (5 bases). Germline CDR1 LNHDA, CDR2 SQIVND (reference sequence). The CDR3 totals 16 residues. Trimming stripped 4 bases from V and 1 base from J, with 16 bases between.